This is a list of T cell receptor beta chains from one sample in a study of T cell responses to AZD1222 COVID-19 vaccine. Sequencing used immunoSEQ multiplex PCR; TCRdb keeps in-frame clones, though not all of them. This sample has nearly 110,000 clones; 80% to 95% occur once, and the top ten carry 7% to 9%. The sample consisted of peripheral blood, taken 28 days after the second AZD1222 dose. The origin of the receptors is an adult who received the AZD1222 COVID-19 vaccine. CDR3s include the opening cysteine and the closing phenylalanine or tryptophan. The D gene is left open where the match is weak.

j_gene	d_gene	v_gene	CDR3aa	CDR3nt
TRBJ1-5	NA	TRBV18	CASSPQGLGNQPQHF	TGTGCCAGCTCACCACAGGGTTTGGGCAATCAGCCCCAGCATTTT
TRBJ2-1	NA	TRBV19	CASSDWSSYNEQFF	TGTGCCAGTAGTGACTGGAGCTCCTACAATGAGCAGTTCTTC
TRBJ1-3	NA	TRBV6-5	CASSYSASYSGNTIYF	TGTGCCAGCAGTTACTCGGCGTCATACTCTGGAAACACCATATATTTT
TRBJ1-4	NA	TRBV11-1	CASSGGEKLFF	TGTGCCAGCAGCGGAGGGGAAAAACTGTTTTTT
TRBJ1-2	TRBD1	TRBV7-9	CASSLRGPGYGYTF	TGTGCCAGCAGCTTAAGGGGGCCTGGCTATGGCTACACCTTC
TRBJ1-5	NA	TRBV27	CASAGGLFSNQPQHF	TGTGCCAGCGCCGGTGGGCTGTTTAGCAATCAGCCCCAGCATTTT
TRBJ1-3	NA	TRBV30	CAWMRPSGNTIYF	TGTGCCTGGATGAGACCCTCTGGAAACACCATATATTTT
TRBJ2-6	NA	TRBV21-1	CASSKVGRDGCGNSGANVLTF	TGTGCCAGCAGCAAAGTTGGCAGGGATGGCTGTGGAAACTCTGGGGCCAACGTCCTGACTTTC
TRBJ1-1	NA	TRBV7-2	CASSFLWNTEAFF	TGTGCCAGCAGCTTCTTATGGAACACTGAAGCTTTCTTT
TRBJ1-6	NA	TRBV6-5	CASSYGSSSYNSPLHF	TGTGCCAGCAGTTACGGCTCTAGCTCCTATAATTCACCCCTCCACTTT
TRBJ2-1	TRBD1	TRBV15	CATSGTGGSYNEQFF	TGTGCCACCAGTGGGACAGGGGGCTCCTACAATGAGCAGTTCTTC
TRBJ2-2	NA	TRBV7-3	CASSPGMSGELFF	TGTGCCAGCAGCCCAGGGATGTCCGGGGAGCTGTTTTTT
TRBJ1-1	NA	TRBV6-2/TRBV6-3	CASSYSGGTEAFF	TGTGCCAGCAGTTACTCGGGAGGCACTGAAGCTTTCTTT
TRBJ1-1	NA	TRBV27	CASSFATGQDTEAFF	TGTGCCAGCAGTTTTGCCACGGGGCAGGACACTGAAGCTTTCTTT
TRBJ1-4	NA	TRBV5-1	CASSFRAAATNEKLFF	TGCGCCAGCAGCTTCCGAGCTGCTGCAACTAATGAAAAACTGTTTTTT